The clone carrying this T cell receptor beta chain showed up just once. What it binds is unknown. Replicate PCRs were loaded with roughly 300 ng DNA from unsorted PBMC, 29,000 or so T cell genomes. Unsorted PBMC DNA went through sequencing on ten immunoSEQ deep assay plates. TCRdb's table, derived via immunoSEQ multiplex PCR, lists solely in-frame clones and lacks some. This sample has about 450,000 clones, with roughly 78% found just once. These data are taken from a study of shared clonotypes between healthy human individuals. Trimming pared 4 bases from V and 2 bases from J, leaving 9 bases between. Germline V gene data show CDR1 as SGHNT and CDR2 as YENEEA. This CDR3 has 14 amino acids. Overall study results and limits: Investigators collected only blood, and repertoires in tissues likely differ. Limited genetic and exposure-history diversity came from having few donors.

The V gene is TRBV11-3, the J gene TRBJ2-1; D might be TRBD2 (6 bases). Specimen: PBMCs. This clonotype was obtained from a woman between 40 and 55 years old in good health. Some clones in this sample may be carry-over from other donors' samples. CDR3 amino acids: CASSSGDPYNEQFF. DNA of the CDR3: TGTGCCAGCAGCTCGGGAGACCCCTACAATGAGCAGTTCTTC.